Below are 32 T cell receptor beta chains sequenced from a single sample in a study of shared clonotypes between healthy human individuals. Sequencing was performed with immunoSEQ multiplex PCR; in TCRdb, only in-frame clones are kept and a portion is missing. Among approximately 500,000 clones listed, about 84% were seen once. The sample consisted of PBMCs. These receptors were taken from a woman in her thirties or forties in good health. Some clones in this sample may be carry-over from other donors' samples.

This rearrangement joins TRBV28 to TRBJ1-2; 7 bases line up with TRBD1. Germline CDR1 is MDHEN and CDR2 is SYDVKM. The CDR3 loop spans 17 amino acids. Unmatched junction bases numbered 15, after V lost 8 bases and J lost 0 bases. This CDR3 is CASLGGTVYIANYGYTF. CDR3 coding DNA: TGTGCCAGCCTGGGGGGGACAGTTTATATAGCTAACTATGGCTACACCTTC.

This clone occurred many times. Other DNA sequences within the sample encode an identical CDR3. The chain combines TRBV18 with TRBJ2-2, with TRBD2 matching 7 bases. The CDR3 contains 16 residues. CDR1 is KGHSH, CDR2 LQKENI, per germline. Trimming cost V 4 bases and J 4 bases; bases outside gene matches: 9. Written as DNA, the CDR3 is TGTGCCAGCTCACTCGGTGGCGGGAGTATCACCGGGGAGCTGTTTTTT. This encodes CASSLGGGSITGELFF. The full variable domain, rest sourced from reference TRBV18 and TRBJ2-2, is NAGVMQNPRHLVRRRGQEARLRCSPMKGHSHVYWYRQLPEEGLKFMVYLQKENIIDESGMPKERFSAEFPKEGPSILRIQQVVRGDSAAYFCASSLGGGSITGELFFGEGSRLTVL.

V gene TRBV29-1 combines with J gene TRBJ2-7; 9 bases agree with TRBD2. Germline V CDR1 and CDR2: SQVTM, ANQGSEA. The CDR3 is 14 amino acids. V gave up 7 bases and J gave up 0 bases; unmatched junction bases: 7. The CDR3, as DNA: TGCAGCGCCCGGACTAGCGAGAACTCCTACGAGCAGTACTTC. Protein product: CSARTSENSYEQYF.

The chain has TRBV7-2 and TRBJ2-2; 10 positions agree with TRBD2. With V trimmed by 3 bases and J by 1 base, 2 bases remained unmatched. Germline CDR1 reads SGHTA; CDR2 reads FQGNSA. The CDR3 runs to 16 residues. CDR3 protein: CASSLSSGGNTGELFF. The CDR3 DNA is TGTGCCAGCAGCTTGTCTAGCGGGGGGAACACCGGGGAGCTGTTTTTT.

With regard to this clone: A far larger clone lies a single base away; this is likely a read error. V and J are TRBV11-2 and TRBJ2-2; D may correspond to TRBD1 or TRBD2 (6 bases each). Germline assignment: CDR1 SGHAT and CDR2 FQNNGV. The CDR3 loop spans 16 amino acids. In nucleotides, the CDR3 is TGTGCCAGCAGCTTAAACCCAGGCAGGGACACCGGGGGGCTGTTTTTT. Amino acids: CASSLNPGRDTGGLFF.

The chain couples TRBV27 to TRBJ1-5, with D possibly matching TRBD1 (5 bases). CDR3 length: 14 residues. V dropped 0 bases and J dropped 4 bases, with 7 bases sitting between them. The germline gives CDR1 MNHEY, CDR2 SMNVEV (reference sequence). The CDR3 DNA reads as TGTGCCAGCAGTTTATCAAGGGGTAATCAGCCCCAGCATTTT. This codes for CASSLSRGNQPQHF.

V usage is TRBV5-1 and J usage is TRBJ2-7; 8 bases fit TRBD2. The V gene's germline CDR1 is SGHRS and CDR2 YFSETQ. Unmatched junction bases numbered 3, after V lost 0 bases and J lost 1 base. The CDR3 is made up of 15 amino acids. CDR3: CASSLGPGGSYEQYF. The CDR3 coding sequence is TGCGCCAGCAGCTTGGGCCCGGGGGGGTCCTACGAGCAGTACTTC. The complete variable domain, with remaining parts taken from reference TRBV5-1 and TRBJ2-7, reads KAGVTQTPRYLIKTRGQQVTLSCSPISGHRSVSWYQQTPGQGLQFLFEYFSETQRNKGNFPGRFSGRQFSNSRSEMNVSTLELGDSALYLCASSLGPGGSYEQYFGPGTRLTVT.

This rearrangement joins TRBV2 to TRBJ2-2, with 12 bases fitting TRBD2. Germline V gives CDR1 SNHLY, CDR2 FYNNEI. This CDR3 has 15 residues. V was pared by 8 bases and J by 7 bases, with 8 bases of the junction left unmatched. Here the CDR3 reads CASEGTSGRVGELFF. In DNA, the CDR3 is TGTGCCAGCGAAGGGACTAGCGGGCGGGTCGGGGAGCTGTTTTTT. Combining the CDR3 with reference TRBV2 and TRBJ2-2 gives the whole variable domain EPEVTQTPSHQVTQMGQEVILRCVPISNHLYFYWYRQILGQKVEFLVSFYNNEISEKSEIFDDQFSVERPDGSNFTLKIRSTKLEDSAMYFCASEGTSGRVGELFFGEGSRLTVL.

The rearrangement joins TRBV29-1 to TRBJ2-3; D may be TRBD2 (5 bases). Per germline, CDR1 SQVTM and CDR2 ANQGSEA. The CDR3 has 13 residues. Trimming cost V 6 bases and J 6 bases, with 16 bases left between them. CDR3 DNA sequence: TGCAGCGTCCGCGGGTTGAACACGGATACGCAGTATTTT. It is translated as CSVRGLNTDTQYF.

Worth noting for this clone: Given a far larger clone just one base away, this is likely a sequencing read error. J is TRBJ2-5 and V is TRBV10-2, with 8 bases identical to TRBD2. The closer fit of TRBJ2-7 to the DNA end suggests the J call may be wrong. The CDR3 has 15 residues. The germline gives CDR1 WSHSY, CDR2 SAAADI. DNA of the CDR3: TGCCCCAGCGGGGGAATTTGGGGAAACTCCTACGAGCAGTACTTC. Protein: CPSGGIWGNSYEQYF.

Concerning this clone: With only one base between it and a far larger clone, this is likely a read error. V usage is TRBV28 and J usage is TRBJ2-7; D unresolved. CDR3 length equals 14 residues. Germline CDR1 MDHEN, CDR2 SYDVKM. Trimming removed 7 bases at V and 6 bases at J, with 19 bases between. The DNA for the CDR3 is TGTGCCAGCAACGACCAAGTGGCGGCATCCGAGCAGTACTTC. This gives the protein CASNDQVAASEQYF.

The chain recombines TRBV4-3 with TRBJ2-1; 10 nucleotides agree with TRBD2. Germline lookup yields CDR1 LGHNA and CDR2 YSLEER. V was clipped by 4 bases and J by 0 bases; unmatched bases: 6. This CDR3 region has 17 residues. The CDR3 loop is CASSLRSGRASYNEQFF. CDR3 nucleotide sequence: TGCGCCAGCAGCCTACGAAGCGGGAGGGCCTCCTACAATGAGCAGTTCTTC.

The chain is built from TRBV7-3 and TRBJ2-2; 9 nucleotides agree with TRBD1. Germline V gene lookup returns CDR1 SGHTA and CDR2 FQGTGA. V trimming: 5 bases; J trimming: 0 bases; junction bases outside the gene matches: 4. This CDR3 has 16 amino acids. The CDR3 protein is CASSLQGATNTGELFF. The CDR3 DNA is TGTGCCAGCAGCCTACAGGGGGCGACGAACACCGGGGAGCTGTTTTTT. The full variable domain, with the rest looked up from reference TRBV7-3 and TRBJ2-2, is GAGVSQTPSNKVTEKGKYVELRCDPISGHTALYWYRQSLGQGPEFLIYFQGTGAADDSGLPNDRFFAVRPEGSVSTLKIQRTERGDSAVYLCASSLQGATNTGELFFGEGSRLTVL.

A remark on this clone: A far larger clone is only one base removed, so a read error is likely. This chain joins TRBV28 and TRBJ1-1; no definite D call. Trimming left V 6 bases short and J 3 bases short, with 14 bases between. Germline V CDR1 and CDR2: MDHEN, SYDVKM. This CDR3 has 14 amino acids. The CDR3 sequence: CASSRVTRHTEAFF. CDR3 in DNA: TGTGCCAGCAGCCGCGTGACACGCCACACTGAAGCTTTCTTT.

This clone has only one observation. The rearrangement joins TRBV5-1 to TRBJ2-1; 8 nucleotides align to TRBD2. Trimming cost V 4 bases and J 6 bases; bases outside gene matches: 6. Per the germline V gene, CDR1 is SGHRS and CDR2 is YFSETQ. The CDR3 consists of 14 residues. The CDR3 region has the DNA TGCGCCAGCAGCGGAGCGGGAGTTGGCAATGAGCAGTTCTTC. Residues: CASSGAGVGNEQFF.

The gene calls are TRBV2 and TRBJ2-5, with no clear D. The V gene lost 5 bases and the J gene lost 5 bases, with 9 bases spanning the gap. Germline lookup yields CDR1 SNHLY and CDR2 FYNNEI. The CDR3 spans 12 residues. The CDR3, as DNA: TGTGCCAGCAGTCCTATAGGGGAGACCCAGTACTTC. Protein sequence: CASSPIGETQYF.

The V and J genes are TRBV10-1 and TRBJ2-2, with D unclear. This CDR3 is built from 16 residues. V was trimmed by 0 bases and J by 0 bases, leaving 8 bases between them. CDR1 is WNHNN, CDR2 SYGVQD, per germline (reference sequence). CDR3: CASSESGQPNTGELFF. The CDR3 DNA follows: TGCGCCAGCAGTGAGTCTGGTCAACCGAACACCGGGGAGCTGTTTTTT.

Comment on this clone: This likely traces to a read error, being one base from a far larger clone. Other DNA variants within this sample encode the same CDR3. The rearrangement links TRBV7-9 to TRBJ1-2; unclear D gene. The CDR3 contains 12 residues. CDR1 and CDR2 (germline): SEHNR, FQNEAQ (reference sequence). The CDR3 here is CASSLGGFWAHF. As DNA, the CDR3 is TGTGCCAGCAGCTTAGGAGGGTTTTGGGCCCACTTT.

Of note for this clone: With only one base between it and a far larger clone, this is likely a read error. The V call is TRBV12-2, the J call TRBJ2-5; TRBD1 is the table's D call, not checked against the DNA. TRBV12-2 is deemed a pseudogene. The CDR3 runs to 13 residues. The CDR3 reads CASRVGGQDVQYF. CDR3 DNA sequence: TGTGCAAGTCGCGTAGGGGGGCAGGACGTTCAGTACTTC.

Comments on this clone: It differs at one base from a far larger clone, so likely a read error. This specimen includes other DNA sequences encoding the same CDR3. CDR3: CASSEAVTTGELFF. For the CDR3, the DNA is TGTGCAAGCAGTGAAGCAGTGACCACCGGGGAGCTGTTTTTT. The chain employs TRBV2 and TRBJ2-2; D unclear. The CDR3 runs 14 residues. CDR1 and CDR2 from the germline V gene are SNHLY and FYNNEI.

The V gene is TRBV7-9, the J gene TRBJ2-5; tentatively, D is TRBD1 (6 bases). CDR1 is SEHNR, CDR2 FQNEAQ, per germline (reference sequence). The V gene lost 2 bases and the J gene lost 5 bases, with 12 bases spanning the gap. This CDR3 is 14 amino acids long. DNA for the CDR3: TGTGCCAGCAGCTTAAGGCAGGGGAGTGAGACCCAGTACTTC. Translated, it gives CASSLRQGSETQYF.

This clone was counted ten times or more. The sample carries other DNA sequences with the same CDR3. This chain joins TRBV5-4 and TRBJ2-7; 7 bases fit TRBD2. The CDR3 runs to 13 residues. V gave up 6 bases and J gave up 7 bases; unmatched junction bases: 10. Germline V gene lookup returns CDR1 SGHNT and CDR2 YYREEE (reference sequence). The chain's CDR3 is CASTDGLAAEQYF. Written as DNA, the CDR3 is TGTGCCAGCACCGATGGGCTAGCGGCGGAGCAGTACTTC.

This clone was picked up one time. The CDR3 loop reads CASSLIQGADTQYF. The CDR3 bases are TGTGCCAGCAGCTTAATTCAGGGGGCAGATACGCAGTATTTT. The chain is built from TRBV7-3 and TRBJ2-3; 7 bases align to TRBD1. The V segment lost 1 base and the J segment 4 bases; nucleotides outside the gene matches: 2. Germline CDR1 SGHTA, CDR2 FQGTGA. The CDR3 extends over 14 amino acids.

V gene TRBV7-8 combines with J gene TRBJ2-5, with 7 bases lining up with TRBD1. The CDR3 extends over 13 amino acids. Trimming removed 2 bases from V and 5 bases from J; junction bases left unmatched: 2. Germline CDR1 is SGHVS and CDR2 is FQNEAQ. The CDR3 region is CASSLSDRETQYF. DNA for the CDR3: TGTGCCAGCAGCTTATCGGACAGGGAGACCCAGTACTTC.

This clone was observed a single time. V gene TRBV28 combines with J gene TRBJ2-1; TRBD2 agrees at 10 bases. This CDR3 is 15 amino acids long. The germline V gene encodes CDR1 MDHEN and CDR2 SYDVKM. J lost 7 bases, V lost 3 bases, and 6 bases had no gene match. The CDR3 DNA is TGTGCCAGCAGTTTCTCCAGCGGGAGGGCGAATGAGCAGTTCTTC. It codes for CASSFSSGRANEQFF. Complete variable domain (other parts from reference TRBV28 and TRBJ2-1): DVKVTQSSRYLVKRTGEKVFLECVQDMDHENMFWYRQDPGLGLRLIYFSYDVKMKEKGDIPEGYSVSREKKERFSLILESASTNQTSMYLCASSFSSGRANEQFFGPGTRLTVL.

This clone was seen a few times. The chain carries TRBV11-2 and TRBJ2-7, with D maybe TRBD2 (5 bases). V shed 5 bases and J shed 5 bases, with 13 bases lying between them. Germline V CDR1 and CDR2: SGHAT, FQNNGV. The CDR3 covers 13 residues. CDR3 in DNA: TGTGCCAGCAGCCTAGGACTCTCGGACGAGCAGTACTTC. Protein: CASSLGLSDEQYF.

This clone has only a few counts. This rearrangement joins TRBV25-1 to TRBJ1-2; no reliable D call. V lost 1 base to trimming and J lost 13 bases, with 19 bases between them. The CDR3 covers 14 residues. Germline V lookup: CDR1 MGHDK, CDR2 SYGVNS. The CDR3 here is CASSEFGTLDRVTF. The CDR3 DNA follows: TGTGCCAGCAGTGAATTTGGTACTCTTGATCGGGTCACCTTC.

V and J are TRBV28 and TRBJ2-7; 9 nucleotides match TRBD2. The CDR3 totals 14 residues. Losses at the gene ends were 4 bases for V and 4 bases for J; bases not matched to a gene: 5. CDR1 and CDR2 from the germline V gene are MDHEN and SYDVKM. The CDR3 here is CASSSLAGVYEQYF. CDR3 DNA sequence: TGTGCCAGCAGTTCCTTAGCGGGAGTATACGAGCAGTACTTC.

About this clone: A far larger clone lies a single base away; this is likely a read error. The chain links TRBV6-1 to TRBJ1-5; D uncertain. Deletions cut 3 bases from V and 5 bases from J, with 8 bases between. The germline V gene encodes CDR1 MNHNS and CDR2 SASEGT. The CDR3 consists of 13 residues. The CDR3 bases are TGTGCCAGCAGTGAGTACAGATATCAGCCCCAGCATTTT. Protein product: CASSEYRYQPQHF.

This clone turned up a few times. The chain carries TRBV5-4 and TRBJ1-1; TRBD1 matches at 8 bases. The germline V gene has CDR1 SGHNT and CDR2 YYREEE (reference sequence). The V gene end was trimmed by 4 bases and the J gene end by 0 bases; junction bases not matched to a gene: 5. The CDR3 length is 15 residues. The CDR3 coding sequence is TGTGCCAGCAGCACTGGGACAGGAATGAACACTGAAGCTTTCTTT. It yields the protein CASSTGTGMNTEAFF. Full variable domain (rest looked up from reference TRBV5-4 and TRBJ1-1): ETGVTQSPTHLIKTRGQQVTLRCSSQSGHNTVSWYQQALGQGPQFIFQYYREEENGRGNFPPRFSGLQFPNYSSELNVNALELDDSALYLCASSTGTGMNTEAFFGQGTRLTVV.

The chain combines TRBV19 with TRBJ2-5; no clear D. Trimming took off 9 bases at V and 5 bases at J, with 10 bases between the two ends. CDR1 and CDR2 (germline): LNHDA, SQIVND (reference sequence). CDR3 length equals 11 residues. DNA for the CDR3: TGTGCCAGCGCCCCTCAGGAGACCCAGTACTTC. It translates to CASAPQETQYF.

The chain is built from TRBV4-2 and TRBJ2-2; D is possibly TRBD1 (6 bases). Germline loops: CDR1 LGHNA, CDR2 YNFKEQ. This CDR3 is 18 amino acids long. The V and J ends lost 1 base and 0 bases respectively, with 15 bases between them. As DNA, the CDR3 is TGTGCCAGCAGCCAAGGTCATTTCGGGACAACGAACACCGGGGAGCTGTTTTTT. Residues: CASSQGHFGTTNTGELFF.